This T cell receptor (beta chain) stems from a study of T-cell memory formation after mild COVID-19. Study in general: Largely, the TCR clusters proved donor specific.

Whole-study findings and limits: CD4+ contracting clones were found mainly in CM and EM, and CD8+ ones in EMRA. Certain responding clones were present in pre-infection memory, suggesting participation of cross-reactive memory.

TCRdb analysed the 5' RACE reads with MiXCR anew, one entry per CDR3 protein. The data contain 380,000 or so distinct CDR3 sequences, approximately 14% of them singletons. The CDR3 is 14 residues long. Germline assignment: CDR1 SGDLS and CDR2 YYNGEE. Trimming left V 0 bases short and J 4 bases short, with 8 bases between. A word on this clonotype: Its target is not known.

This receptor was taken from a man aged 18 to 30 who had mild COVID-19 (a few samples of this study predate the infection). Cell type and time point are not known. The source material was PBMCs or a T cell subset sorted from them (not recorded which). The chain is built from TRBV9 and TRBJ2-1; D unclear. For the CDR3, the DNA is TGTGCCAGCAGCGTAGTAGGCAGTTACAATGAGCAGTTCTTC. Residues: CASSVVGSYNEQFF.